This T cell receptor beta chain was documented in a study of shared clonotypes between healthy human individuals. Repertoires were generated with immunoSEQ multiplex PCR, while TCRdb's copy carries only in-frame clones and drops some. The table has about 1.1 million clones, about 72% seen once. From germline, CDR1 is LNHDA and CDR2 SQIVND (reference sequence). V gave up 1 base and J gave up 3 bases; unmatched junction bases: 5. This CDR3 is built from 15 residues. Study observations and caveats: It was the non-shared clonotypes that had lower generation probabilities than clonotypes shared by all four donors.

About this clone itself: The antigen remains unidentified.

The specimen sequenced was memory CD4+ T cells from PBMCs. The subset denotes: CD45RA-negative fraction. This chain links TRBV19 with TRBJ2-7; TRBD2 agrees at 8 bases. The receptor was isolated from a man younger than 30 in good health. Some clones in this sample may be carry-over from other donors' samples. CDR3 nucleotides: TGTGCCAGTAGTATAGTTGGCGGGAGGTACTACGAGCAGTACTTC. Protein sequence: CASSIVGGRYYEQYF.